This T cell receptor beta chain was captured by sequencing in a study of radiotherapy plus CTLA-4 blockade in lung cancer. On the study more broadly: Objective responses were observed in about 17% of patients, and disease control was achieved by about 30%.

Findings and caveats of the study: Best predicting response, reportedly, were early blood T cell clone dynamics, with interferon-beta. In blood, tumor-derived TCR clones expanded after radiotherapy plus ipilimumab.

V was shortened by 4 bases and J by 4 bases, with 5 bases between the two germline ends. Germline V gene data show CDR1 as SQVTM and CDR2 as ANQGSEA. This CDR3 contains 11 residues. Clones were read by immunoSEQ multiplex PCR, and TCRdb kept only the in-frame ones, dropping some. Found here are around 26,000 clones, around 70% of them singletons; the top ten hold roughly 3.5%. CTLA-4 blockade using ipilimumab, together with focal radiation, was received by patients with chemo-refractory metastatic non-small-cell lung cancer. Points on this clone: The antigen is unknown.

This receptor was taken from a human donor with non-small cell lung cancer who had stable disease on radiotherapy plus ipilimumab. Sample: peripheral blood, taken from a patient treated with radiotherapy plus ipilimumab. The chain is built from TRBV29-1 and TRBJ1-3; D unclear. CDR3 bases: TGCAGCGTTGCGTGGGGAAACACCATATATTTT. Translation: CSVAWGNTIYF. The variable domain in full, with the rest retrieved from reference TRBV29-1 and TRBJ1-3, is SAVISQKPSRDICQRGTSLTIQCQVDSQVTMMFWYRQQPGQSLTLIATANQGSEATYESGFVIDKFPISRPNLTFSTLTVSNMSPEDSSIYLCSVAWGNTIYFGEGSWLTVV.